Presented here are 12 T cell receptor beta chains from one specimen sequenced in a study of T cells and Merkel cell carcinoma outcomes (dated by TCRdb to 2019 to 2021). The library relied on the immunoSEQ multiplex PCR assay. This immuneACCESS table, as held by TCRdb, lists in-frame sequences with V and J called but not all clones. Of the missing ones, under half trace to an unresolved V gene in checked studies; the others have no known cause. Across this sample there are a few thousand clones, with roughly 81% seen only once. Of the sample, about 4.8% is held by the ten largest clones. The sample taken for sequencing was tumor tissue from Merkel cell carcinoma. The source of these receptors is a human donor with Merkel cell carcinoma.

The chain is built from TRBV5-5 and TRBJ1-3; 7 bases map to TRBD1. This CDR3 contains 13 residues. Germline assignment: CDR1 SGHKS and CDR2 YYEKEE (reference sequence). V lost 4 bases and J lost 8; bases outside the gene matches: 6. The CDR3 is CASSIHRGDTIYF. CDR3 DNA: TGTGCCAGCAGCATCCACAGGGGTGACACCATATATTTT.

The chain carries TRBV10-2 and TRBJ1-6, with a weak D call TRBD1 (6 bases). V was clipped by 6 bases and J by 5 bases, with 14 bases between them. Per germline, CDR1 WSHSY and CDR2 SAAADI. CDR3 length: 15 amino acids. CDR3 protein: CASRDGTPDNSPLHF. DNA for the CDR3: TGCGCCAGCAGAGACGGGACACCGGATAATTCACCCCTCCACTTT.

CDR3 bases: TGTGCCAGCAGTCTGGACAGGGACTATGGCTACACCTTC. Protein product: CASSLDRDYGYTF. The V call is TRBV27, the J call TRBJ1-2; 8 bases line up with TRBD1. With V trimmed by 5 bases and J by 3 bases, 2 bases remained unmatched. The CDR3 contains 13 residues. Germline CDR1 MNHEY, CDR2 SMNVEV (reference sequence).

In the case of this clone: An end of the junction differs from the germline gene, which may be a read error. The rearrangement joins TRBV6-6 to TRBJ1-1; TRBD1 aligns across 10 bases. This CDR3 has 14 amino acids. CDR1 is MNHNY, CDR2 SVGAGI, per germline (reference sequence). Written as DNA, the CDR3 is TGTGCCAGCAGTTACGGGGACAGGGGAACTGAAACTTTCTTT. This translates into CASSYGDRGTETFF.

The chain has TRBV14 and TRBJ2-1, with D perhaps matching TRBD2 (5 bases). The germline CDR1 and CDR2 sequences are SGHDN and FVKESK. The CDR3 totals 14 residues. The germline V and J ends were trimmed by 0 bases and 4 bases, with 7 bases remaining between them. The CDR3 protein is CASSQDSGYNEQFF. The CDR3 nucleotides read TGTGCCAGCAGCCAAGATTCGGGGTACAATGAGCAGTTCTTC.

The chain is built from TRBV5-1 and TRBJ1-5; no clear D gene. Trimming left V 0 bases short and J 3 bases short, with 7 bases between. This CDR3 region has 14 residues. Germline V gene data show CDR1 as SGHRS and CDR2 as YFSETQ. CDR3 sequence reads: CASSLDGNNQPQHF. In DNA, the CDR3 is TGCGCCAGCAGCTTGGACGGAAACAATCAGCCCCAGCATTTT.

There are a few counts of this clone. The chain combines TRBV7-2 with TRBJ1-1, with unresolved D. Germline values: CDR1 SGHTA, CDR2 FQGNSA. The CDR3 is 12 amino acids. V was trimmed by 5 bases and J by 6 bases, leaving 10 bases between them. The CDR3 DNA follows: TGTGCCAGCAGCCCGGACGTCCCTGAAGCTTTCTTT. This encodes CASSPDVPEAFF.

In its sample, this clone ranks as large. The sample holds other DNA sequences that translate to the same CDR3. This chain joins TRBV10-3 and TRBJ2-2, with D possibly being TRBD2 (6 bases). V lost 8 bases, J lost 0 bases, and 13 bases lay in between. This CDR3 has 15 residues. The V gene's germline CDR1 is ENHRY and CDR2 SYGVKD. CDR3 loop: CAIHGGDSNTGELFF. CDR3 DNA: TGTGCCATCCACGGAGGGGACTCGAACACCGGGGAGCTGTTTTTT.

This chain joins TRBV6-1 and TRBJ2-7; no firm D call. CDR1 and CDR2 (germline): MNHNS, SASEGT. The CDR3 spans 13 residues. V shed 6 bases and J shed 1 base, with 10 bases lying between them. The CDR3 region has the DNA TGTGCCAGCAGCCGCGGTGATTCCTACGAGCAGTACTTC. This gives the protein CASSRGDSYEQYF.

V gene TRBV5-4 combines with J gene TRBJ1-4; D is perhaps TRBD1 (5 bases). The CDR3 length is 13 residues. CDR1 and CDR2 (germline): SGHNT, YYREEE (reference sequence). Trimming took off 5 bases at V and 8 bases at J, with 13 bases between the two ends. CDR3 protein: CASRFFGGEKLFF. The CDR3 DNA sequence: TGTGCCAGCAGATTCTTCGGGGGAGAAAAACTGTTTTTT.

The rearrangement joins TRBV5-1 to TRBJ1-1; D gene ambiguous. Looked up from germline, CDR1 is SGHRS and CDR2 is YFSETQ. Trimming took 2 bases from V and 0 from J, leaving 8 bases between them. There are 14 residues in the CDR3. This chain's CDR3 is CASSLVQMNTEAFF. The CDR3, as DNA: TGCGCCAGCAGCTTAGTACAGATGAACACTGAAGCTTTCTTT.

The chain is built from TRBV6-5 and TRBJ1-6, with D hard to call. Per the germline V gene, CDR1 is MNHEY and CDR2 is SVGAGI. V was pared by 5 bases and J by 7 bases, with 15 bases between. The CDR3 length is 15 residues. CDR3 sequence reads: CASSVQSGSNSPLHF. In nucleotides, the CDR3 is TGTGCCAGCAGTGTACAATCCGGGAGCAATTCACCCCTCCACTTT.